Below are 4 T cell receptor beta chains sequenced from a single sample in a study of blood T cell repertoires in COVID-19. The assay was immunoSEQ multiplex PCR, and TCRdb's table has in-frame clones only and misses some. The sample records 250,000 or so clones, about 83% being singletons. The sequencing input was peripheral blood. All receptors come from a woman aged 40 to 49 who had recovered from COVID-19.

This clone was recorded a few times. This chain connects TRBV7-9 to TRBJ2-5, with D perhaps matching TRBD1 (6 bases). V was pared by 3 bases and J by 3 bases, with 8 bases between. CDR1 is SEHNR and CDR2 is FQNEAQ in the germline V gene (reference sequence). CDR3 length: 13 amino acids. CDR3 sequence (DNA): TGTGCCAGCAGCTTTCGGACAGAAGAGACCCAGTACTTC. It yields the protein CASSFRTEETQYF.

DNA of the CDR3: TGTGCCAGCAGCTTGTGGGCATGGGTCTACAATGAGCAGTTCTTC. It is translated as CASSLWAWVYNEQFF. This chain joins TRBV5-6 and TRBJ2-1, with D unresolved. The CDR3 is 15 residues long. Trimming took 1 base from V and 3 from J, leaving 11 bases between them. Germline CDR1 is SGHDT and CDR2 is YYEEEE.

This CDR3 is CASRLQGGSTEAFF. CDR3 coding DNA: TGTGCCAGCAGGCTACAGGGCGGGAGCACTGAAGCTTTCTTT. The chain employs TRBV3-1 (or the pseudogene TRBV3-2) and TRBJ1-1, with D perhaps TRBD1 (6 bases). V was shortened by 6 bases and J by 4 bases, with 15 bases between the two germline ends. The CDR3 has 14 residues. In germline, CDR1 is LGHDT, CDR2 YNNKEL (reference sequence).

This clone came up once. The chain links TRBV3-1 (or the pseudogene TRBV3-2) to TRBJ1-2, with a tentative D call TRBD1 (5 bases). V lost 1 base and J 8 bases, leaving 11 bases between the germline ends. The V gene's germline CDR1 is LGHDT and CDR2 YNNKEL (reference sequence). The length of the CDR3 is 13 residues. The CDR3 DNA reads TGTGCCAGCAGCCAAGCCGAGGGGAGGGGCTACACCTTC. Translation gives CASSQAEGRGYTF.